Listed below are T cell receptor beta chains from one sample, sequenced in a study of T cell repertoires in cytomegalovirus infection. MiXCR was run by TCRdb on the reads, yielding one entry per CDR3 protein. The sample yields roughly 320,000 distinct CDR3 sequences, about a tenth seen once. The sample taken for sequencing was PBMCs. The receptor source for this set is a human donor in good health (CMV status not recorded). Some clones in this sample may be carry-over from other donors' samples. CDR3s include the opening cysteine and the closing phenylalanine or tryptophan. A D gene is named only where the DNA matches it firmly. Rows give clone size only sometimes, using once, few, many, or a class for an expanded clone.

TGTGCCAGCAGTTCCGGGACAGCGAATCAGCCCCAGCATTTT	CASSSGTANQPQHF	TRBJ1-5	14	few	TRBV28	TRBD1
TGTGCCAGCAGCCACCCGTACACTGAAGCTTTCTTT	CASSHPYTEAFF	TRBJ1-1	12	many	TRBV11-1	NA
TGCAGCGTTTTTAGCGGATCCTATGGCTACACCTTC	CSVFSGSYGYTF	TRBJ1-2	12	NA	TRBV29-1	NA
TGTGCCAGCAGCTTATCAAGGAATGATCTAAGCTCCTACGAGCAGTACTTC	CASSLSRNDLSSYEQYF	TRBJ2-7	17	many	TRBV7-8	NA
TGTGCCAGCTCACCACGCCGACTAGCGGGGACCTCTGGTAATGAGCAGTTCTTC	CASSPRRLAGTSGNEQFF	TRBJ2-1	18	many	TRBV18	TRBD2
TGTGCCACCAGCAGAGATCCCCAGGACTATGAAAAACTGTTTTTT	CATSRDPQDYEKLFF	TRBJ1-4	15	few	TRBV15	NA
TGTGCCAGTAGTGCTCTTGGGGAGGGCAATCAGCCCCAGCATTTT	CASSALGEGNQPQHF	TRBJ1-5	15	many	TRBV19	NA
TGTGCCAGCAGCCCCTTAGGATCAGGGTACAATCAGCCCCAGCATTTT	CASSPLGSGYNQPQHF	TRBJ1-5	16	many	TRBV7-8	NA
TGTGCCATCAGTGAGTCTGGCAGACTAGCGCGAGCCACCGGGGAGCTGTTTTTT	CAISESGRLARATGELFF	TRBJ2-2	18	many	TRBV10-3	TRBD2
TGTGCCAGCAGTTTACCCACTTATACCGCTTTCTTT	CASSLPTYTAFF	TRBJ1-1	12	NA	TRBV28	NA
TGTGCCAGCAGTTTAGGGGGACTAGCGGGGAATACTGTCGATACGCAGTATTTT	CASSLGGLAGNTVDTQYF	TRBJ2-3	18	few	TRBV28	TRBD2
TGTGCCAGCAGCTTAGGGAAGGCAGATACGCAGTATTTT	CASSLGKADTQYF	TRBJ2-3	13	many	TRBV7-9	NA
TGCAGTGCCCTAGCTATGAACACTGAAGCTTTCTTT	CSALAMNTEAFF	TRBJ1-1	12	many	TRBV20-1	NA
TGTGCCAGCAGCCCATGGGACAGCCAGAACACTGAAGCTTTCTTT	CASSPWDSQNTEAFF	TRBJ1-1	15	many	TRBV7-6	TRBD1
TGTGCCAGCAGCTTAGTCCTAGCGGGGCCTAGGGCCCAGTACTTC	CASSLVLAGPRAQYF	TRBJ2-5	15	many	TRBV7-8	TRBD2
TGCAGTGCAAACCCTCGGGACTATCGAGAGACCCAGTACTTC	CSANPRDYRETQYF	TRBJ2-5	14	many	TRBV20-1	TRBD2
TGCGCCAGCAGTTTTGCGAACACTGAAGCTTTCTTT	CASSFANTEAFF	TRBJ1-1	12	many	TRBV5-1	NA
TGTGCCAGCAGACAAGCGGGACACTCCTACGAGCAGTACTTC	CASRQAGHSYEQYF	TRBJ2-7	14	many	TRBV12-3/TRBV12-4	NA
TGCAGCGTTGCTGGGCTTGATGGCTACACCTTC	CSVAGLDGYTF	TRBJ1-2	11	many	TRBV29-1	NA
TGTGCCATCAGTGGAGACAGAGAGACCCAGTACTTC	CAISGDRETQYF	TRBJ2-5	12	NA	TRBV10-3	NA
TGTGCCAGCAGTTACTTGGGATACACTGAAGCTTTCTTT	CASSYLGYTEAFF	TRBJ1-1	13	many	TRBV6-2/TRBV6-3	NA
TGTGCCAGCAGGGGACAGACAACAATTAGCACAGATACGCAGTATTTT	CASRGQTTISTDTQYF	TRBJ2-3	16	many	TRBV5-4	TRBD1
TGCAGTGCTAGAAGACCCGGCTGGCCACAAGAGACCCAGTACTTC	CSARRPGWPQETQYF	TRBJ2-5	15	many	TRBV20-1	NA
TGTGCCAGCAGCTTTTCGGGGGGCTCTGGAAACACCATATATTTT	CASSFSGGSGNTIYF	TRBJ1-3	15	many	TRBV7-9	NA
TGTGCCAGCAGTTTGGTCGCCAGCTGGTCTGAAGCTTTCTTT	CASSLVASWSEAFF	TRBJ1-1	14	many	TRBV28	NA
TGTGCCAGCAGCTCGGACAGTGCCGAAGATACGCAGTATTTT	CASSSDSAEDTQYF	TRBJ2-3	14	few	TRBV7-9	NA
TGTGCCAGCAGTTTTTCCAGAGGCACCGGGGAGCTGTTTTTT	CASSFSRGTGELFF	TRBJ2-2	14	many	TRBV27	NA
TGTGCCAGCAGTTTTACCCTAGGCTACGAGCAGTACTTC	CASSFTLGYEQYF	TRBJ2-7	13	NA	TRBV28	NA
TGTGCCAGCAGCTACTTAGGGATGAACACTGAAGCTTTCTTT	CASSYLGMNTEAFF	TRBJ1-1	14	many	TRBV7-2	NA
TGTGCCAGCAGCCCCCCAGGGGCGCCGTTTCCGCCCCAGCATTTT	CASSPPGAPFPPQHF	TRBJ1-5	15	many	TRBV7-2	NA
TGCAGTGCTAGAACCGGACAGGAAAAACTGTTTTTT	CSARTGQEKLFF	TRBJ1-4	12	few	TRBV20-1	NA
TGTGCCAGCAGCTGGTCCGGCCAAGGATTGGCCCAGTACTTC	CASSWSGQGLAQYF	TRBJ2-5	14	many	TRBV12-3/TRBV12-4	NA
TGTGCCAGCAGTTACCCGCTCTACTACCGACTCAGAACGAACACCGGGGAGCTGTTTTTT	CASSYPLYYRLRTNTGELFF	TRBJ2-2	20	many	TRBV6-2/TRBV6-3	NA
TGTGCCAGCAGCTACCGGGGGGGGCTCATCACCGGGGAGCTGTTTTTT	CASSYRGGLITGELFF	TRBJ2-2	16	many	TRBV7-2	TRBD2
TGTGCCAGCAGTTTTCGGGACAGGGCATTCTACGAGCAGTACTTC	CASSFRDRAFYEQYF	TRBJ2-7	15	many	TRBV5-5	TRBD1
TGTGCCAGCAGTTCAATCCGGGGCCTTAGGTACGAGACCCAGTACTTC	CASSSIRGLRYETQYF	TRBJ2-5	16	many	TRBV12-3/TRBV12-4	NA
TGTGCCAGCAGACCAAATGGGTCCCGGGACAGGTTTGAAGCTTTCTTT	CASRPNGSRDRFEAFF	TRBJ1-1	16	many	TRBV27	TRBD1
TGCAGTGTATTAGCGGGGGGGCGTACAGATACGCAGTATTTT	CSVLAGGRTDTQYF	TRBJ2-3	14	NA	TRBV20-1	TRBD2
TGTGCCAGCGGGCTCCAGGGAGGGGATAATGAAAAACTGTTTTTT	CASGLQGGDNEKLFF	TRBJ1-4	15	few	TRBV7-9	NA
TGTGCCAGCAGTTTACGCTACAGGGAGGCTAAGGGAAGCTACACCTTC	CASSLRYREAKGSYTF	TRBJ1-2	16	NA	TRBV28	NA
TGTGCCAGCAGTTACGGGCCGAGGACAGGGTTGCATGAGCAGTTCTTC	CASSYGPRTGLHEQFF	TRBJ2-1	16	many	TRBV6-2/TRBV6-3	TRBD1
TGTGCCAGCAGTGCGGACGGGAACTATGGCTACACCTTC	CASSADGNYGYTF	TRBJ1-2	13	NA	TRBV6-6	NA
TGTGCCAGCAAAGCGGCAGGGCTTACTGGCTACACCTTC	CASKAAGLTGYTF	TRBJ1-2	13	NA	TRBV28	NA
TGTGCCTACCCCAGGGGAAGGGCCGCGAGTGGGGCTAATGAAAAACTGTTTTTT	CAYPRGRAASGANEKLFF	TRBJ1-4	18	few	TRBV6-1	NA
TGTGCCAGCACTGGAGGAGTTGGGGCCAACGTCCTGACTTTC	CASTGGVGANVLTF	TRBJ2-6	14	NA	TRBV28	NA
TGCGGTGCTAGAGTCCCACAGGGGGGGCTTTGGGGCTACACCTTC	CGARVPQGGLWGYTF	TRBJ1-2	15	NA	TRBV20-1	TRBD1
TGTGCCAGCAGCCAGGGACAGGGCGTAAATCAGCCCCAGCATTTT	CASSQGQGVNQPQHF	TRBJ1-5	15	many	TRBV5-6	TRBD1
TGTGCCACCAGCAGAGTTGGGGACAGGGGATTTGAGCAGTTCTTC	CATSRVGDRGFEQFF	TRBJ2-1	15	few	TRBV15	TRBD1
TGTGCCAGCAGCCAAGACTTGTCCGGGGAGCTGTTTTTT	CASSQDLSGELFF	TRBJ2-2	13	many	TRBV7-8	NA
TGTGCCACCAGTGCGGGGCAGGGTCCCACAGATACGCAGTATTTT	CATSAGQGPTDTQYF	TRBJ2-3	15	NA	TRBV24-1	NA
TGTGCCAGCAGCCGCCGTAGCAGGGGTGGTGAAGCTTTCTTT	CASSRRSRGGEAFF	TRBJ1-1	14	many	TRBV28	NA
TGTGCCAGCAGTTACTCGGCCGGGGCGGGGAGCAATCAGCCCCAGCATTTT	CASSYSAGAGSNQPQHF	TRBJ1-5	17	many	TRBV6-2/TRBV6-3	NA